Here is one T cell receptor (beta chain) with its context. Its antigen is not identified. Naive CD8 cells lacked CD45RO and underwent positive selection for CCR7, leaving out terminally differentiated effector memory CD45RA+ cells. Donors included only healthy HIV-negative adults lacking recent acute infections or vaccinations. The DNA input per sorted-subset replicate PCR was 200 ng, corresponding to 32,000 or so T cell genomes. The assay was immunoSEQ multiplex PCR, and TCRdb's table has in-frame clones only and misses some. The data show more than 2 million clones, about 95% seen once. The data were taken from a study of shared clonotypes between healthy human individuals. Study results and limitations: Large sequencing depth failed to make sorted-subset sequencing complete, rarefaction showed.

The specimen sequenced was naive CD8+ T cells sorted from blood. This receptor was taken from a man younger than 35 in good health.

CDR3 loop: CASSLAASEAQYF. DNA for the CDR3: TGTGCCAGCAGCTTAGCGGCTAGCGAGGCCCAGTACTTC. The chain joins TRBV11-2 to TRBJ2-5; maybe TRBD2 (6 bases). The CDR3 has 13 residues. Per germline, CDR1 SGHAT and CDR2 FQNNGV. The ends were cut back, 1 base at V and 9 bases at J, with 12 bases in the middle.